Following are 8 T cell receptor beta chains from one sample sequenced in a study of tumor-infiltrating lymphocytes in primary liver carcinoma. Co-extracted RNA and DNA came from around 20-30 mg of unsorted bulk tissue. The input was 450 to 500 ng total RNA; TCR beta cDNA was made from it with a constant-region primer. Libraries covering TCR beta were generated through three nested multiplex PCR rounds (using a slightly modified ARM-PCR). Forward primers for TRBV1-TRBV30 and a C-beta reverse primer served the first two PCR rounds, at 10 cycles each. TCRdb itself ran the multiplex PCR reads through MiXCR, one entry per CDR3 protein. This sample has 100,000 to 150,000 distinct CDR3 sequences, with 60% to 75% found just once. The sample taken for sequencing was liver tumor tissue from sampling region 3. The subset denotes: tumor region T3, left-lateral pole. The receptors were sampled from an older woman with primary liver carcinoma and hepatitis B virus infection.

This clonotype has a count of ten or more. V gene TRBV5-4 combines with J gene TRBJ2-7; 12 bases fit TRBD1. The V segment lost 0 bases and the J segment 4 bases; nucleotides outside the gene matches: 5. This CDR3 has 16 amino acids. Germline CDR1 SGHNT, CDR2 YYREEE (reference sequence). The DNA of the CDR3 is TGTGCCAGCAGCTTGGAAGGGACAGGGGGCATTTACGAGCAGTACTTC. This sequence encodes CASSLEGTGGIYEQYF.

Comment on this clonotype: The CDR3 does not end in the conserved phenylalanine or tryptophan, so this is likely a read error. The chain recombines TRBV5-5 with TRBJ2-7; either TRBD1 or TRBD2 may supply D (5 bases each). This CDR3 comprises 15 residues. V lost 2 bases and J lost 2, with 14 bases in between. Germline V gene sequence: CDR1 SGHKS, CDR2 YYEKEE (reference sequence). CDR3 region: CASSFPSGATYEQYL. The CDR3 coding sequence is TGTGCCAGCAGCTTCCCATCCGGGGCTACCTACGAGCAGTACTTG.

Details on this clonotype: The junction shows a germline mismatch at one end, possibly a read error. V gene TRBV11-2 combines with J gene TRBJ2-7, with TRBD1 matching over 9 bases. Germline V CDR1 and CDR2: SGHAT, FQNNGV. There are 15 residues in the CDR3. The CDR3 loop is CASSLVRGQGYERCF. The CDR3 DNA sequence: TGTGCCAGCAGCTTAGTGAGGGGACAGGGCTACGAGCGGTGCTTC. Based on the CDR3 plus reference TRBV11-2 and TRBJ2-7, the full variable domain is EAGVAQSPRYKIIEKRQSVAFWCNPISGHATLYWYQQILGQGPKLLIQFQNNGVVDDSQLPKDRFSAERLKGVDSTLKIQPAKLEDSAVYLCASSLVRGQGYERCFGPGTRLTVT.

As regards this clonotype: A single base separates this from a much larger clone, so it may be a read error. The chain is built from TRBV10-2 and TRBJ2-3, with unresolved D. The CDR3 is 13 amino acids. Trimming left V 10 bases short and J 0 bases short, with 11 bases between. Germline V gives CDR1 WSHSY, CDR2 SAAADI. In DNA, the CDR3 is TGCGCCAACAAATTGGCTAGCACAGATACGCAGTATTTT. It specifies CANKLASTDTQYF.

Only one count was recorded for this clonotype. A much larger clone differs by one base, so this may be a read error. The chain carries TRBV7-9 and TRBJ2-7; D uncertain. The V gene's germline CDR1 is SEHNR and CDR2 FQNEAQ (reference sequence). CDR3 length equals 11 residues. The CDR3 nucleotides are TGTACCAGCAGCTTAGGGAACGAGCAGTACTTC. It codes for CTSSLGNEQYF.

This clonotype was counted many times. The CDR3 DNA follows: TGTGCCAGCAGCACGGCCGGGACTTCGAGCTCCTACAATGAGCAGTTCTTC. This translates into CASSTAGTSSSYNEQFF. The V call is TRBV5-6, the J call TRBJ2-1; the D gene is possibly TRBD2 (6 bases). There are 17 residues in the CDR3. Germline V CDR1 and CDR2: SGHDT, YYEEEE. Trimming pared 4 bases from V and 0 bases from J, leaving 17 bases between.

Worth noting for this clonotype: The junction does not match germline at one end; this may be a read error. This chain uses TRBV11-3 with TRBJ2-1, with D possibly called TRBD1 or TRBD2 (6 bases each). There are 17 residues in the CDR3. Germline-derived CDR1 and CDR2 are SGHNT and YENEEA. The CDR3 DNA reads TGTGCCATCAGCTCCCCGGGGGCGCGGACCATGGGCGATGAGCAGTTCTTC. It specifies CAISSPGARTMGDEQFF.

The rearrangement joins TRBV28 to TRBJ2-3; either TRBD1 or TRBD2 may fit D (5 bases each). V gave up 4 bases and J gave up 5 bases, with 22 bases separating them. Germline assignment: CDR1 MDHEN and CDR2 SYDVKM. The CDR3 loop spans 17 amino acids. The CDR3 sequence: CASSSRKADPTGDTQYF. The CDR3 DNA reads TGTGCCAGCAGTTCCCGGAAAGCGGACCCCACAGGAGATACGCAGTATTTT.